Listed here are 4 T cell receptor beta chains from one sample, sequenced in a study of blood T cells in healthy people across ages. A J-beta primer mix and a sample-barcoded 5' primer were used in a second PCR of about 7 to 11 cycles. TCRdb reprocessed the 5' RACE reads with MiXCR, giving one entry per CDR3 protein. The sample includes under 800,000 distinct CDR3 sequences, approximately 39% seen only once; the top ten take more than 20%. The sample was blood. The receptors come from a woman aged 55-70 years in good health.

At least ten counts were recorded for this clonotype. J is TRBJ1-2 and V is TRBV7-3; the D gene is possibly TRBD1 (6 bases). Germline V CDR1 and CDR2: SGHTA, FQGTGA. The V and J ends lost 5 bases and 2 bases respectively, with 15 bases between them. The CDR3 covers 15 residues. DNA for the CDR3: TGTGCCAGCAGCCCGAACGGGGGGGGCAACTATGGCTACACCTTC. Its protein product is CASSPNGGGNYGYTF.

A few counts support this clonotype. V gene TRBV21-1 combines with J gene TRBJ2-5; TRBD1 reflects the table's D call only, with no check against the DNA. TRBV21-1 is a pseudogene. The CDR3 is made up of 15 amino acids. As DNA, the CDR3 is TGTGCCAGCAGCATGGGACCCGTGTGTCTAGAGACCCAGTACTTC. This encodes CASSMGPVCLETQYF.

A few counts support this clonotype. V is TRBV7-9 and J is TRBJ2-4; 9 bases agree with TRBD2. Matching the DNA end better, TRBJ2-7 makes the J call doubtful. Germline loops: CDR1 SEHNR, CDR2 FQNEAQ (reference sequence). The CDR3 sequence is 15 residues long. This chain's CDR3 is CASSFLAGDSYEQYF. The CDR3 DNA is TGTGCCAGCAGCTTTTTAGCGGGAGACTCCTACGAGCAGTACTTC.

The gene calls are TRBV7-3 and TRBJ2-3, with TRBD2 matching 8 bases. CDR3 length equals 16 residues. CDR1 and CDR2 from the germline V gene are SGHTA and FQGTGA. V was pared by 1 base and J by 2 bases, with 5 bases of the junction left unmatched. CDR3 coding DNA: TGTGCCAGCAGCTTAATGAGCGGGGGACTCACAGATACGCAGTATTTT. Translating it yields CASSLMSGGLTDTQYF.